This T cell receptor beta chain was found in a study of identical twins. TCRdb recomputed calls from the 5' RACE reads with MiXCR, one row per CDR3 protein. The sample includes around 490,000 distinct CDR3 sequences, about a fifth of them seen just once. Looked up from germline, CDR1 is MNHNS and CDR2 is SASEGT. This CDR3 comprises 14 residues. Trimming left V 7 bases short and J 0 bases short, with 12 bases between. Another study also made use of these data, one on yellow fever vaccine responses in identical twins.

The sequence was obtained from a woman aged 18-29 years in good health. The sample consisted of CD4+ T cells sorted from blood. The chain uses TRBV6-1 and TRBJ1-2; weak D call: TRBD1 (5 bases). The CDR3 is CASTRTSTNYGYTF. The DNA for the CDR3 is TGTGCCAGCACCAGGACAAGTACTAACTATGGCTACACCTTC.